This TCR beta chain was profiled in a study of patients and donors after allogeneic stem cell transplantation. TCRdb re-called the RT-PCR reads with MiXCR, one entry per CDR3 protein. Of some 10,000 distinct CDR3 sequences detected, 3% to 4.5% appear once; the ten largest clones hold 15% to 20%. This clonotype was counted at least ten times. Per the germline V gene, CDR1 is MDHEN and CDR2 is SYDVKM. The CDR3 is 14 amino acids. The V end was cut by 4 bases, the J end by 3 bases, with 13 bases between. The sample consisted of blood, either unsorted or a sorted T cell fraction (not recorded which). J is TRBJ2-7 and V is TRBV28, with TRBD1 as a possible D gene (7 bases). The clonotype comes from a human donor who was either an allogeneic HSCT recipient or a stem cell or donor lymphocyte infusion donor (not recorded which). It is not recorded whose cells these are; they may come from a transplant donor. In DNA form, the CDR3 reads TGTGCCAGCAGTTCCGCGGGACAGCTCTACGAGCAGTACTTC. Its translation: CASSSAGQLYEQYF.